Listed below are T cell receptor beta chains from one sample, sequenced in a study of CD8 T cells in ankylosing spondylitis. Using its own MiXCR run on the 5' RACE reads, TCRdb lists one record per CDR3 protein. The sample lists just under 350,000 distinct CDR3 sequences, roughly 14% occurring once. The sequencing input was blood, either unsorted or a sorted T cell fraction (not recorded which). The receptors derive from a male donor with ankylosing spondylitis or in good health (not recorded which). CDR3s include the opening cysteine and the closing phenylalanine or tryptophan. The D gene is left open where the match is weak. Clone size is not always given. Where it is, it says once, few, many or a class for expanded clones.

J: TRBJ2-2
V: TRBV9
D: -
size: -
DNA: TGTGCCAGCAGCTCTCGGGCCTCCGGCACCGGGGAGCTGTTTTTT
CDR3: CASSSRASGTGELFF

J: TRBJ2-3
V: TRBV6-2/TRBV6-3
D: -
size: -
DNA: TGTGCCAGCAGTTACTCGATGACCCCCGGGCAGTATTTT
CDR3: CASSYSMTPGQYF

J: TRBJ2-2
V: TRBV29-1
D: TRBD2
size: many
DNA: TGCAGCGTTCTAGAGGGCGGGAGAACCGGGGAGCTGTTTTTT
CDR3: CSVLEGGRTGELFF

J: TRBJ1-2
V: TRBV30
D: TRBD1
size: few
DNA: TGTGCCTGGAACGGACAGGGGGCTGGCTACACCTTC
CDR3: CAWNGQGAGYTF

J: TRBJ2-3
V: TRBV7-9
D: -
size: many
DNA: TGTGCCAGCAGCCCGGGGACTGCAGATACGCAGTATTTT
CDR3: CASSPGTADTQYF

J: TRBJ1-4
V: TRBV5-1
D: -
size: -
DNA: TGCGCCAGCAGCTTGGGGACGGGAAATAATGAAAAACTGTTTTTT
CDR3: CASSLGTGNNEKLFF

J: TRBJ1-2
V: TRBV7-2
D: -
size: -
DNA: TGTGCCAGCAGCTTAGAGTTGGGGGTCTATGGCTACACCTTC
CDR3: CASSLELGVYGYTF

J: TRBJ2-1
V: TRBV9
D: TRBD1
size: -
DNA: TGTGCCAGCAGCGTCACGACAGGGGCCGCCTACAATGAGCAGTTCTTC
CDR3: CASSVTTGAAYNEQFF

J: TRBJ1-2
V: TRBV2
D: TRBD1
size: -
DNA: TGTGCCAGCGGGACAGGGGGTTCCTATGGCTACACCTTC
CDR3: CASGTGGSYGYTF

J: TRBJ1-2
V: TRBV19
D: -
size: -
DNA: TGTGCCAGTAGTCCCAGGCGGACAGCCAGCGGCTACACCTTC
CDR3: CASSPRRTASGYTF

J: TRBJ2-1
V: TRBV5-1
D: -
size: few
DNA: TGCGCCAGCTTGGGAGGAGATGAGCAGTTCTTC
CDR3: CASLGGDEQFF

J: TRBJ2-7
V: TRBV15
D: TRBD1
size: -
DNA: TGTGCCACCAGCCCGACCCTCGGACAGGGGGCATACGAGCAGTACTTC
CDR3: CATSPTLGQGAYEQYF

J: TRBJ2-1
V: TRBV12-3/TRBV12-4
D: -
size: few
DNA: TGTGCCAGCAGTCGCGGCGTGGACAGCTTTGCCTACAATGAGCAGTTCTTC
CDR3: CASSRGVDSFAYNEQFF

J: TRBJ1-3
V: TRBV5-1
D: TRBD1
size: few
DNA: TGCGCCAGCAGCGCCGGGACAGCAAATTCCCGCTCTGGAAACACCATATATTTT
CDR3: CASSAGTANSRSGNTIYF

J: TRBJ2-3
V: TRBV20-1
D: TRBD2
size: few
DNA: TGCAGTGCTAGAGGGGCGGGGGGCCCTAGCACAGATACGCAGTATTTT
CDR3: CSARGAGGPSTDTQYF

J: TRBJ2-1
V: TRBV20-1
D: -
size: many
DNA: TGCAGTGCACCAGACGGGAATGAGCAGTTCTTC
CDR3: CSAPDGNEQFF

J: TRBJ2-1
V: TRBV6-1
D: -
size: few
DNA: TGTGCCAGCAGCCGGGACTCGGGCAATGAGCAGTTCTTC
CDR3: CASSRDSGNEQFF

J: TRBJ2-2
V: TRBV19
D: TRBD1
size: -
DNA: TGTGCCAGTAGTATAGATCTATTGCGGACAGGGCTCACCGGGGAGCTGTTTTTT
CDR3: CASSIDLLRTGLTGELFF

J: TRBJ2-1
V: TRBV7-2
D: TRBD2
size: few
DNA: TGTGCCAGCAGCTTAGCCCTAGCGGGAGGGAGTGAGCAGTTCTTC
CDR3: CASSLALAGGSEQFF

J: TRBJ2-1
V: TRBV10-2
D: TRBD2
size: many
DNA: TGCGCCACCAACATAGCGGGTCAGCAGTTCTTC
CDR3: CATNIAGQQFF

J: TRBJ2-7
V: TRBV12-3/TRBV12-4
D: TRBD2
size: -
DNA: TGTGCCAGCAGCCCACCGGGACTAGCGGGGAACGAGCAGTACTTC
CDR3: CASSPPGLAGNEQYF

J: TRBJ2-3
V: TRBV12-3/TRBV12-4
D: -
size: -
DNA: TGTGCCAGCAGGTTTAGATCTAGCACAGATACGCAGTATTTT
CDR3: CASRFRSSTDTQYF

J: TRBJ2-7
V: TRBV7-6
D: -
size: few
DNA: TGTGCCAGCAGCTCCGGACATCTCCCCGGCGAGCAGTACTTC
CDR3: CASSSGHLPGEQYF

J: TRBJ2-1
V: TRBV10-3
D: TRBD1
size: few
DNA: TGTGCCATCTCCTCCGGGACAGGGGGTAGGAATGAGCAGTTCTTC
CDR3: CAISSGTGGRNEQFF

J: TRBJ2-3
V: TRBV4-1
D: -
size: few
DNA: TGCGCCAGCAGCCAAGGCCCCCGGACAGCTGGAGATACGCAGTATTTT
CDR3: CASSQGPRTAGDTQYF

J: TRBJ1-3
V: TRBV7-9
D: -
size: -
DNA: TGTGCCAGCAGCTTAGCGGGAGCGGCACGGAGAAACACCATATATTTT
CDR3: CASSLAGAARRNTIYF

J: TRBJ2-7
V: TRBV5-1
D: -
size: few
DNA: TGCGCCAGCAGCTTGGGGCAGCCAGAACACGAGCAGTACTTC
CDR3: CASSLGQPEHEQYF

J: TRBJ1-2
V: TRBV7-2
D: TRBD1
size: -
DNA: TGTGCCAGCAGTCGGACAGGATGGTCTGGCTACACCTTC
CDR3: CASSRTGWSGYTF

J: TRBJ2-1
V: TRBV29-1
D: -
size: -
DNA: TGCAGCGTTGAAGTCGGTGGGGGAGGCACTGAGCAGTTCTTC
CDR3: CSVEVGGGGTEQFF

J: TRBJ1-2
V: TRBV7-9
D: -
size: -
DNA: TGTGCCAGCAGCTTAGAGACGGCTAGCTATGGCTACACCTTC
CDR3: CASSLETASYGYTF

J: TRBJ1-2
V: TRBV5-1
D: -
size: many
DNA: TGCGCCAGCAGCCTAGACCCACAGGGAGATGGCTACACCTTC
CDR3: CASSLDPQGDGYTF

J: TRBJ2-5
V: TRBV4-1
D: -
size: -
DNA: TGCGCCAGCAGCCATCTAAGCGGGACACGAGAGACCCAGTACTTC
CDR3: CASSHLSGTRETQYF

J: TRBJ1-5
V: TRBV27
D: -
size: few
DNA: TGTGCCAGCAGTTTAGAGGGACCTCTCAATCAGCCCCAGCATTTT
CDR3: CASSLEGPLNQPQHF

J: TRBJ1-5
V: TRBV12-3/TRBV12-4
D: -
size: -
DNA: TGTGCCAGCAGCGGGAGGTACCAGCCCCAGCATTTT
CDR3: CASSGRYQPQHF

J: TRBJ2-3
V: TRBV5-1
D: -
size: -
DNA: TGCGCCAGCAGCTTGGCACCGGGGCCCACAGATACGCAGTATTTT
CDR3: CASSLAPGPTDTQYF

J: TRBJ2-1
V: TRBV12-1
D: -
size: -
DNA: TGTGCCAGCAATCCTGGAGGGGGTAGCGGGATGTCCTACAATGAGCAGTTCTTC
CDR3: CASNPGGGSGMSYNEQFF

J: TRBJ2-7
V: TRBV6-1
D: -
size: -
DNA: TGTGCCTCGGGGGCCGACAGCTCCTACGAGCAGTACTTC
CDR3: CASGADSSYEQYF

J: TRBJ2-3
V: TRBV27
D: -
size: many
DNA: TGTGCCAGCAGTCTCGCGCGGCGCTATAGGGGGACAGATACGCAGTATTTT
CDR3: CASSLARRYRGTDTQYF

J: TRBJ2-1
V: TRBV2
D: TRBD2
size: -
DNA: TGTGCCAGCAGTGCCACAGGGCTAGCGGGAGATCGCACCTACAATGAGCAGTTCTTC
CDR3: CASSATGLAGDRTYNEQFF